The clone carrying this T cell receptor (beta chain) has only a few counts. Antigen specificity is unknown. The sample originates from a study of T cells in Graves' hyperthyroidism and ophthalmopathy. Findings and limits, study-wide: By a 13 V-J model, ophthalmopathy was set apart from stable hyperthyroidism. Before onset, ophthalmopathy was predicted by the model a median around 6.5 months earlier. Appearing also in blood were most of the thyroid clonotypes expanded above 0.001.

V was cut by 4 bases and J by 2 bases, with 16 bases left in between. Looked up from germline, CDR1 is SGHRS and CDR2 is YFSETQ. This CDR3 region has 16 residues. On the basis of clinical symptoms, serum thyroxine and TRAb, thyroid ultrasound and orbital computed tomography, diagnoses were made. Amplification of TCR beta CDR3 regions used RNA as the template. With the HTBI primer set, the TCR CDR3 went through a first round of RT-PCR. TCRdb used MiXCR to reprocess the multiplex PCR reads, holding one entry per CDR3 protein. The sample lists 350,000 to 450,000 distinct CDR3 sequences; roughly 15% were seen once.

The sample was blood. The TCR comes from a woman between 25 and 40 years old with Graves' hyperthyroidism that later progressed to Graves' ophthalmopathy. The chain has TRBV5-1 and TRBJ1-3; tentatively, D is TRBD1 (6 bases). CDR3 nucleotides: TGCGCCAGCAGCCAGACAGGACGGACGACTGGAAACACCATATATTTT. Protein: CASSQTGRTTGNTIYF.